Listed below are T cell receptor beta chains from one sample, sequenced in a study of blood T cells in healthy people across ages. TCRdb recomputed calls from the 5' RACE reads with MiXCR, one row per CDR3 protein. The sample has over 1,200,000 distinct CDR3 sequences; roughly 60% are singletons. Material: blood. The receptors originated from a man between 18 and 35 years old in good health. Each CDR3 is given with its conserved first and last residue. D genes are given only for firm matches. Size is stated for part of the rows, as once, few or many counts, or as a class when the clone is expanded.

TRBJ2-7,.,.,TRBV20-1,CSASSTAYEQYF,TGCAGTGCTAGTAGCACGGCGTACGAGCAGTACTTC
TRBJ2-7,.,TRBD2,TRBV10-3,CAISEASGVSYEQYF,TGTGCCATCAGTGAGGCTAGCGGGGTCTCCTACGAGCAGTACTTC
TRBJ2-3,.,.,TRBV7-9,CASSSGLGGGTDTQYF,TGTGCCAGCAGCTCCGGACTGGGTGGGGGGACAGATACGCAGTATTTT
TRBJ1-2,few,.,TRBV3-1,CASSQDPGMDGYTF,TGTGCCAGCAGCCAAGATCCTGGGATGGATGGCTACACCTTC
TRBJ2-1,.,TRBD1,TRBV20-1,CSAPGTGVPYDSYNEQFF,TGCAGTGCGCCCGGGACAGGAGTCCCTTACGACTCCTACAATGAGCAGTTCTTC
TRBJ2-7,.,.,TRBV7-9,CASSPSSYVSYEQYF,TGTGCCAGCAGCCCTAGCTCCTATGTATCCTACGAGCAGTACTTC
TRBJ2-3,.,.,TRBV20-1,CSASEGITDTQYF,TGCAGTGCTAGTGAGGGGATCACAGATACGCAGTATTTT
TRBJ2-2,.,.,TRBV7-6,CASNRGRGELFF,TGTGCCAGCAACCGGGGGCGCGGGGAGCTGTTTTTT
TRBJ1-6,.,.,TRBV11-2,CASSDHTNSPLHF,TGTGCCAGCAGCGACCATACTAATTCACCCCTCCACTTT
TRBJ1-2,few,TRBD1,TRBV20-1,CSASRTGGDGYTF,TGCAGTGCTTCCCGGACAGGGGGGGATGGCTACACCTTC
TRBJ2-5,.,.,TRBV20-1,CSAESGTQETQYF,TGCAGTGCTGAATCAGGGACCCAAGAGACCCAGTACTTC
TRBJ2-6,.,.,TRBV27,CASSPGWDSGANVLTF,TGTGCCAGCAGCCCAGGGTGGGACTCTGGGGCCAACGTCCTGACTTTC